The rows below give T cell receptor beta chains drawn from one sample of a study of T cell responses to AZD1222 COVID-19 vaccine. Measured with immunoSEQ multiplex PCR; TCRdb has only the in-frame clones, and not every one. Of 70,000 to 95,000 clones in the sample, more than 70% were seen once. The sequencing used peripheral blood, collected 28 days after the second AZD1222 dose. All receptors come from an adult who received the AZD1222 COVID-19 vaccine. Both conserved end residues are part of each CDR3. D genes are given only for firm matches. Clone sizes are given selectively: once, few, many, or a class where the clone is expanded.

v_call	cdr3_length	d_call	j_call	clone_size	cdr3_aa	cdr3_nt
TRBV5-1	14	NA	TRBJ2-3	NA	CASSPGQGTDTQYF	TGCGCCAGCAGCCCGGGACAAGGCACAGATACGCAGTATTTT
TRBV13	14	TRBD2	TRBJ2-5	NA	CASSLFGTTRIQYF	TGTGCCAGCAGCTTATTTGGGACTACTAGAATCCAGTACTTC
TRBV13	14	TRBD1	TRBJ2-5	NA	CASSSKGARETQYF	TGTGCCAGCAGCTCGAAGGGGGCGAGAGAGACCCAGTACTTC
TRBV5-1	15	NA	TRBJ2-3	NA	CASTPLGTSTDTQYF	TGCGCCAGCACCCCGTTGGGAACTAGCACAGATACGCAGTATTTT
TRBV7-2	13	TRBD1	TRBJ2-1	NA	CASSWTGTGEQFF	TGTGCCAGCAGCTGGACAGGGACTGGTGAGCAGTTCTTC
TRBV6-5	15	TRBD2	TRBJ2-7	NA	CASSFPSGGSYEQYF	TGTGCCAGCAGTTTCCCCTCAGGCGGGAGTTACGAGCAGTACTTC
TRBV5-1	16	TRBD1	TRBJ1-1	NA	CASSLGTGGTNTEAFF	TGCGCCAGCAGCTTGGGGACAGGGGGCACGAACACTGAAGCTTTCTTT
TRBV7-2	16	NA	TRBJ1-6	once	CASSRLTGLGNSPLHF	TGTGCCAGCAGCCGTCTCACAGGGTTGGGCAATTCACCCCTCCACTTT
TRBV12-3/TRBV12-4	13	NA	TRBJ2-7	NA	CASSLGERGEQYF	TGTGCCAGCAGTTTGGGGGAGAGGGGCGAGCAGTACTTC
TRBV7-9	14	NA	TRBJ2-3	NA	CASSFAGSTDTQYF	TGTGCCAGCAGCTTCGCGGGAAGCACAGATACGCAGTATTTT
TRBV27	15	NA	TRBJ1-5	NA	CASSSYSSSNQPQHF	TGTGCCAGCAGTTCATACTCGTCTTCCAATCAGCCCCAGCATTTT
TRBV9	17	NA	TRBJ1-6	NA	CASSVGAGEGSNSPLHF	TGTGCCAGCAGCGTAGGGGCCGGGGAGGGTTCCAATTCACCCCTCCACTTT
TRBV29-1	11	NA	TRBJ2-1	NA	CSVGLRNEQFF	TGCAGCGTTGGTCTCCGCAATGAGCAGTTCTTC
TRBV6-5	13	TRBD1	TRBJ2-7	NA	CASRGTGSYEQYF	TGTGCCAGCAGGGGGACAGGGTCCTACGAGCAGTACTTC
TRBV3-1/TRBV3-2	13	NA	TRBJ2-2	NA	CASSQERPGELFF	TGTGCCAGCAGCCAAGAGAGACCGGGGGAGCTGTTTTTT
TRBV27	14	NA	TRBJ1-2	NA	CASSPHQLFYGYTF	TGTGCCAGCAGTCCCCACCAGCTCTTCTATGGCTACACCTTC
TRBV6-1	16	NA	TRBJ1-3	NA	CASSETPVAVGNTIYF	TGTGCCAGCAGTGAAACCCCGGTAGCGGTTGGAAACACCATATATTTT
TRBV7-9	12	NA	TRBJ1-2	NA	CASSFVQNGYTF	TGTGCCAGCAGCTTTGTACAAAACGGCTACACCTTC
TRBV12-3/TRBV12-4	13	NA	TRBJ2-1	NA	CASSLVQGGEQFF	TGTGCCAGCAGTTTAGTACAGGGTGGTGAGCAGTTCTTC
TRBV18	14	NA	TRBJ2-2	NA	CASSPPEGTGELFF	TGTGCCAGCTCACCACCGGAGGGAACCGGGGAGCTGTTTTTT
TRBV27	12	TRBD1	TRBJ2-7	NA	CASSTNRGEQYF	TGTGCCAGCAGTACCAACAGGGGCGAGCAGTACTTC
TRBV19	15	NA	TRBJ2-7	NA	CASSMGAGMTYEQYF	TGTGCCAGTAGTATGGGCGCAGGGATGACCTACGAGCAGTACTTC
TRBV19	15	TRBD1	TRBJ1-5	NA	CASSNTGGVNQPQHF	TGTGCCAGTAGCAACACAGGGGGCGTGAATCAGCCCCAGCATTTT
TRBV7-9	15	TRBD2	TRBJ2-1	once	CASSLGSGGYNEQFF	TGTGCCAGCAGCTTAGGGAGCGGGGGGTACAATGAGCAGTTCTTC
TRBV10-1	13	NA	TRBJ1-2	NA	CASSIGRLYGYTF	TGCGCCAGCAGCATAGGACGGCTCTATGGCTACACCTTC
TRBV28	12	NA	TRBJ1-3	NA	CASGQRGDTIYF	TGTGCCAGCGGACAACGAGGGGACACCATATATTTT
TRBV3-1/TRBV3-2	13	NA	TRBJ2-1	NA	CASSQDTLNEQFF	TGTGCCAGCAGCCAAGACACCCTAAATGAGCAGTTCTTC
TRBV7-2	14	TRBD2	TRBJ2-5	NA	CASSVGGSGETQYF	TGTGCCAGCAGCGTTGGCGGGAGTGGAGAGACCCAGTACTTC
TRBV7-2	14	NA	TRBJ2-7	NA	CASTARGGPHEQYF	TGTGCCAGCACCGCACGGGGAGGACCCCACGAGCAGTACTTC
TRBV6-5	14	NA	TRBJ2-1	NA	CASRAGTALDEQFF	TGTGCCAGCAGGGCTGGGACCGCTTTGGATGAGCAGTTCTTC
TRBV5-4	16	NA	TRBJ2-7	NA	CASSSIDLLSAHEQYF	TGTGCCAGCAGCTCGATCGACCTTCTATCAGCCCACGAGCAGTACTTC
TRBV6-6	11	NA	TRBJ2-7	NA	CASSYSEEQYF	TGTGCCAGCAGTTACTCGGAGGAGCAGTACTTC
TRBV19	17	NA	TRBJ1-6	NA	CASTDRPGGISNSPLHF	TGTGCCAGTACTGACAGGCCCGGCGGGATATCAAATTCACCCCTCCACTTT
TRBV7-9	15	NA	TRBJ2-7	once	CASSLSEGPLSEQYF	TGTGCCAGCAGCTTATCGGAGGGACCGCTCAGCGAGCAGTACTTC
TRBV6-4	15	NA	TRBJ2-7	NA	CASTQGLPQMEEQYF	TGTGCCAGCACCCAGGGGTTACCCCAAATGGAGGAGCAGTACTTC
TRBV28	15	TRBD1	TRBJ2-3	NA	CASSQDRVGTDTQYF	TGTGCCAGCAGTCAAGACAGGGTTGGCACAGATACGCAGTATTTT
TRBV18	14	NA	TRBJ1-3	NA	CASSPTERGNTIYF	TGTGCCAGCTCACCAACGGAACGTGGAAACACCATATATTTT
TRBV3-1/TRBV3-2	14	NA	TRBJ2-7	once	CASSPRTGEYEQYF	TGTGCCAGCAGCCCTCGGACGGGCGAGTACGAGCAGTACTTC
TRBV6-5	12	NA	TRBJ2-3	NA	CASSPYTDTQYF	TGTGCCAGCAGTCCTTATACAGATACGCAGTATTTT
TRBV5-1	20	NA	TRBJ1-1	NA	CASSLGAGGEVLGLNTEAFF	TGCGCCAGCAGCTTGGGTGCTGGGGGCGAGGTGTTAGGGCTGAACACTGAAGCTTTCTTT
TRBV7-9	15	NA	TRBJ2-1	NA	CASSFPMRWGNEQFF	TGTGCCAGCAGCTTCCCCATGCGGTGGGGCAATGAGCAGTTCTTC
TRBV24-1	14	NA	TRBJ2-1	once	CATSEQGFVPEQFF	TGTGCCACCAGTGAACAGGGTTTTGTTCCTGAGCAGTTCTTC
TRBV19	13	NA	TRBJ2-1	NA	CASSLTSRNEQFF	TGTGCCAGTAGCCTCACGTCTAGGAATGAGCAGTTCTTC
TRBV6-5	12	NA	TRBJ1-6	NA	CASSFANSPLHF	TGTGCCAGCAGTTTCGCCAATTCACCCCTCCACTTT
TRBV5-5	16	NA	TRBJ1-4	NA	CASSLGLQPRNDKLFF	TGTGCCAGCAGCTTGGGCCTCCAGCCGAGGAATGACAAACTGTTTTTT
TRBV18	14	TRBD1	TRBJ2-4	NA	CASSPWTGKNIQYF	TGTGCCAGCTCACCATGGACAGGGAAAAACATTCAGTACTTC
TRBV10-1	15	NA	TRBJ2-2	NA	CASSEGGSNTGELFF	TGCGCCAGCAGTGAGGGCGGGTCGAACACCGGGGAGCTGTTTTTT
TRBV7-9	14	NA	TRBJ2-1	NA	CASSLAQGRNEQFF	TGTGCCAGCAGCTTAGCCCAGGGTCGGAATGAGCAGTTCTTC
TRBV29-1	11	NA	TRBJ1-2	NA	CSVGGTDGYTF	TGCAGCGTTGGGGGAACGGATGGCTACACCTTC
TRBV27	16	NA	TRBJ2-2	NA	CASRTGTRTNTGELFF	TGTGCCAGCAGGACTGGGACACGGACGAACACCGGGGAGCTGTTTTTT
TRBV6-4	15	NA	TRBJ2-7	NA	CASSPDPGPNYEQYF	TGTGCCAGCAGTCCCGATCCGGGACCCAACTACGAGCAGTACTTC
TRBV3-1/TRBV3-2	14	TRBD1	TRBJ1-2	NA	CASSRQGADYGYTF	TGTGCCAGCAGCCGACAGGGGGCGGACTATGGCTACACCTTC